These T cell receptor beta chains were read from a single sample in a study of blood T cell repertoires in COVID-19. Using immunoSEQ multiplex PCR, the repertoire was profiled, and TCRdb retains in-frame clones only, with some absent. The repertoire holds hundreds of thousands of clones, 75% to 90% seen once, with over 2% in the top ten. The sample consisted of PBMCs or T cells enriched from blood (not recorded which). These receptors were taken from a woman aged 18-29 years who had recovered from COVID-19. Each CDR3 is given with its conserved first and last residue. A D gene is named only where the DNA matches it firmly. Clone size is not always given. Where it is, it says once, few, many or a class for expanded clones.

j_call cdr3_length clone_size d_call v_call cdr3_nt cdr3_aa
TRBJ1-2 16 . . TRBV4-1 TGCGCCAGCAGCCAAGGTACTCTGGCAGGAGGGCATGGCTACACCTTC CASSQGTLAGGHGYTF
TRBJ1-5 13 once . TRBV19 TGTGCCAGTAGCCTCGAGGACAATCAGCCCCAGCATTTT CASSLEDNQPQHF
TRBJ1-5 14 . . TRBV6-5 TGTGCCAGCAGTTACTCGTGGGGAGAACAGCCCCAGCATTTT CASSYSWGEQPQHF
TRBJ2-3 16 few . TRBV11-3 TGTGCCAGCAGCTACCGGGACATACTTAGCACAGATACGCAGTATTTT CASSYRDILSTDTQYF
TRBJ2-3 18 . TRBD2 TRBV28 TGTGCCAGCACTCTAGGGGTAGGCGGGACTAGCGGCACAGATACGCAGTATTTT CASTLGVGGTSGTDTQYF
TRBJ1-2 12 . . TRBV25-1 TGTGCCAGCAGTGAAAGCATTCGGGGCTACACCTTC CASSESIRGYTF
TRBJ1-2 16 once TRBD1 TRBV19 TGTGCCAGTAGTATACTGAGGACAGGGGGCAACTATGGCTACACCTTC CASSILRTGGNYGYTF
TRBJ1-5 16 . . TRBV27 TGTGCCAGCAGTTTATCGCCTCCGGGGGGCAATCAGCCCCAGCATTTT CASSLSPPGGNQPQHF
TRBJ1-5 14 . . TRBV6-5 TGTGCCAGCAGTTCGGGGTTGAGCAATCAGCCCCAGCATTTT CASSSGLSNQPQHF
TRBJ1-1 12 . TRBD1 TRBV29-1 TGCAGCGCTGCCGACAGGGTCACTGAAGCTTTCTTT CSAADRVTEAFF
TRBJ2-4 16 . . TRBV5-1 TGCGCCAGCTCAAGGGGCCTTTCGGCAGGGGAAAACATTCAGTACTTC CASSRGLSAGENIQYF
TRBJ1-5 14 . TRBD1 TRBV2 TGTGCCAGCACTGGGACAGTGAGCAATCAGCCCCAGCATTTT CASTGTVSNQPQHF
TRBJ2-7 16 . TRBD1 TRBV7-2 TGTGCCAGCAGCGGACCCACAGGGGCGATCGTCTACGAGCAGTACTTC CASSGPTGAIVYEQYF
TRBJ1-1 14 . TRBD1 TRBV6-4 TGTGCCAGCAGATCGGACAGGACAGGAACTGAAGCTTTCTTT CASRSDRTGTEAFF
TRBJ2-1 19 few TRBD2 TRBV5-4 TGTGCCAGCAGCTTGACCGGGACTAGCGGGGGGCTATCCTACAATGAGCAGTTCTTC CASSLTGTSGGLSYNEQFF
TRBJ2-7 14 . . TRBV9 TGTGCCAGCAGCGCTAGCCCCGAAGGCTACGAGCAGTACTTC CASSASPEGYEQYF
TRBJ1-2 14 . . TRBV19 TGTGCCAGTAGTATAAAATCACCTTACAGACGCTACACCTTC CASSIKSPYRRYTF
TRBJ1-3 17 . TRBD1 TRBV28 TGTGCCAGCAGTACTTTGACAGGGCGTTACGCTGGAAACACCATATATTTT CASSTLTGRYAGNTIYF
TRBJ2-5 14 . . TRBV4-2 TGTGCCAGCAGCCAAGATCTCAGTTCGGAGACCCAGTACTTC CASSQDLSSETQYF
TRBJ1-2 13 . TRBD1 TRBV3-1/TRBV3-2 TGTGCCAGCAGCCGACAGGGCAACTATGGCTACACCTTC CASSRQGNYGYTF
TRBJ2-1 16 . . TRBV24-1 TGTGCCACCAGTGTGGGGGTGAGAGGGGGAGAAAATGAGCAGTTCTTC CATSVGVRGGENEQFF
TRBJ1-1 13 . . TRBV5-6 TGTGCCAGCAGCGGCAGGGGTGGCACTGAAGCTTTCTTT CASSGRGGTEAFF
TRBJ2-5 14 . TRBD2 TRBV28 TGTGCCAGCAGCGGCGGGGGGTTGGGAGAGACCCAGTACTTC CASSGGGLGETQYF
TRBJ1-6 14 . TRBD1 TRBV9 TGTGCCAGCAGTACCCAGGGGGATGGGTCACCCCTCCACTTT CASSTQGDGSPLHF
TRBJ2-5 13 . . TRBV20-1 TGCAGTGCTAGTGACAGGATCCAAGAGACCCAGTACTTC CSASDRIQETQYF
TRBJ1-6 14 . . TRBV2 TGTGCCAGCAGTAGTGGGGGACACAATTCACCCCTCCACTTT CASSSGGHNSPLHF
TRBJ2-5 15 . TRBD1 TRBV19 TGTGCCAGTAGTATAGGGACAGGGATTCAAGAGACCCAGTACTTC CASSIGTGIQETQYF
TRBJ2-1 12 . . TRBV11-2 TGTGCCAGCAGCCCCACCGTGGCAGGGCAGTTCTTC CASSPTVAGQFF
TRBJ2-7 14 . . TRBV4-1 TGCGCCAGCAGCCCCAGACAGAGCTCCTACGAGCAGTACTTC CASSPRQSSYEQYF
TRBJ2-1 14 . TRBD1 TRBV7-9 TGTGCCAGCAGCTTATACAGGGGGCGGGGTGAGCAGTTCTTC CASSLYRGRGEQFF
TRBJ1-2 14 once TRBD1 TRBV25-1 TGTGCCAGCAGTGCGGGACAGGGGGCTTTTGGCTACACCTTC CASSAGQGAFGYTF
TRBJ2-7 11 . . TRBV2 TGTGCCAGCAGATCAGGGAACGAGCAGTACTTC CASRSGNEQYF
TRBJ1-6 12 . . TRBV6-5 TGTGCCAGCAGACAGATAAATTCACCCCTCCACTTT CASRQINSPLHF
TRBJ2-7 13 . . TRBV5-1 TGCGCCAGCAGCTTTGGAGGGACCTACGAGCAGTACTTC CASSFGGTYEQYF
TRBJ1-2 13 . . TRBV5-1 TGCGCCAGCAGCTTAACAGTCACCTATGGCTACACCTTC CASSLTVTYGYTF
TRBJ2-2 19 few . TRBV6-6 TGTGCCAGCAGCCGACCTCGACCCCCAGGGGCTATAAACACCGGGGAGCTGTTTTTT CASSRPRPPGAINTGELFF
TRBJ2-7 13 . TRBD2 TRBV14 TGTGCCAGCAGCCTGGGCGGGGGGTTCGAGCAGTACTTC CASSLGGGFEQYF
TRBJ1-6 16 once . TRBV3-1/TRBV3-2 TGTGCCAGCAGCCAATTTAACAGGTTGGATAATTCACCCCTCCACTTT CASSQFNRLDNSPLHF
TRBJ2-3 14 . TRBD1 TRBV5-4 TGTGCCAGCAGCTTCGACAGGGGGCCCGATACGCAGTATTTT CASSFDRGPDTQYF
TRBJ1-2 15 . . TRBV7-9 TGTGCCAGCAGCGCCCGGCAGGATGTTAGCTATGGCTACACCTTC CASSARQDVSYGYTF
TRBJ2-2 20 . TRBD1 TRBV14 TGTGCCAGCAGCCAAGATTTAAGGAAGGGGACAGGGAAGAACACCGGGGAGCTGTTTTTT CASSQDLRKGTGKNTGELFF
TRBJ1-6 18 . TRBD1 TRBV19 TGTGCCAGTAGTGGGAGACCAGTAGGGACAGCTAATAATTCACCCCTCCACTTT CASSGRPVGTANNSPLHF
TRBJ1-6 18 . . TRBV2 TGTGCCAGCAGAACGGGACTCACTGTCAGCTCCTATAATTCACCCCTCCACTTT CASRTGLTVSSYNSPLHF
TRBJ1-2 15 few . TRBV5-1 TGCGCCAGCAGCTTGGAAGTTAATGGCCTCTATGGCTACACCTTC CASSLEVNGLYGYTF
TRBJ2-5 16 . TRBD2 TRBV5-5 TGTGCCAGCAGCTTGGCCGTGGTGTTAGCGGGAGAGACCCAGTACTTC CASSLAVVLAGETQYF
TRBJ2-3 14 . . TRBV5-4 TGTGCCAGCAGCTTGTCGGTGCGCACAGATACGCAGTATTTT CASSLSVRTDTQYF